This passage covers 5 T cell receptor beta chains from one sample sequenced in a study of cytomegalovirus exposure and HLA in healthy donors. Researchers ran the PCR with 60 Vbeta and 13 Jbeta primers. The data were produced by immunoSEQ multiplex PCR, yet TCRdb's version contains in-frame clones alone and is incomplete. Of about 100,000 clones in the sample, around 80% were seen once. Sequenced: PBMCs. Source of these receptors: a female donor in good health and CMV-seropositive.

V gene TRBV2 combines with J gene TRBJ2-3, with 7 bases identical to TRBD1. The CDR3 extends over 15 amino acids. After removal of 8 bases from V and 0 bases from J, the junction contained 8 bases not matched to a gene. Per the germline V gene, CDR1 is SNHLY and CDR2 is FYNNEI. As DNA, the CDR3 is TGTGCCAGCTACCGACAGGGTGATAGCACAGATACGCAGTATTTT. Encoded protein: CASYRQGDSTDTQYF.

This clone was counted between two and nine times. This sequence joins TRBV2 and TRBJ1-2; 8 bases align to TRBD1. Germline CDR1 reads SNHLY; CDR2 reads FYNNEI. This CDR3 spans 15 amino acids. With V trimmed by 8 bases and J by 6 bases, 14 bases remained unmatched. CDR3 protein: CASEKDREKKDGYTF. CDR3 nucleotide sequence: TGTGCCAGCGAGAAGGACAGGGAAAAAAAGGATGGCTACACCTTC. The whole variable domain, filled in from reference TRBV2 and TRBJ1-2, reads EPEVTQTPSHQVTQMGQEVILRCVPISNHLYFYWYRQILGQKVEFLVSFYNNEISEKSEIFDDQFSVERPDGSNFTLKIRSTKLEDSAMYFCASEKDREKKDGYTFGSGTRLTVV.

This clone was counted a single time. An end of the junction differs from the germline gene, which may be a read error. The chain carries TRBV5-1 and TRBJ2-6; D call uncertain. The germline CDR1 and CDR2 sequences are SGHRS and YFSETQ. The CDR3 consists of 15 residues. For the CDR3, the DNA is TGCGCCAGCAGATTGGCCCTCTCTGGGGCCAACGTCCTGACTTTC. Amino acid sequence: CASRLALSGANVLTF.

This clone was seen a single time. J is TRBJ1-5 and V is TRBV7-8; TRBD1 matches at 7 bases. Germline V gives CDR1 SGHVS, CDR2 FQNEAQ. The CDR3 consists of 16 residues. J gave up 0 bases and V 5 bases, and 7 bases lay outside the gene matches. The CDR3 loop reads CASSRTGQLSNQPQHF. As DNA, the CDR3 is TGTGCCAGCAGCCGAACGGGACAGCTTAGCAATCAGCCCCAGCATTTT.

The genes are TRBV19 and TRBJ2-7, with 10 nucleotides matching TRBD1. CDR3 length: 17 amino acids. Germline CDR1 and CDR2: LNHDA and SQIVND (reference sequence). The V segment lost 5 bases and the J segment 0 bases; nucleotides outside the gene matches: 10. This chain's CDR3 is CASSPGTGDPHSYEQYF. CDR3 in DNA: TGTGCCAGTAGTCCCGGGACAGGGGACCCACACTCCTACGAGCAGTACTTC.